This T cell receptor (beta chain) originates from a study of human T cells and chemical hapten exposure. Study background: The upper back received 0.01% DPC by patch testing, with results read at 6 days.

In the authors' methods: There were a median of approximately 88,000 TCRs per sample, with a range from roughly 23,224 to 750,000. TCRdb reanalysed the RACE reads using MiXCR and keeps one entry per CDR3 protein. It is TCRdb's table, rather than the study itself, that gives the V and J calls and clone size. Here the sample spans around 300,000 distinct CDR3 sequences, approximately 5.8% being singletons. Described time point: pre-sensitization, week 0. The treatment is: therapeutic diphenylcyclopropenone sensitization with weekly scalp DPC. CDR1 and CDR2 (germline): SGHAT, FQNNGV. The CDR3 consists of 14 residues. V was clipped by 3 bases and J by 5 bases, with 13 bases between them.

This sequence originates from a young woman with alopecia areata. Some clones in this sample may be carry-over from other donors' samples. This sample comprised whole blood, obtained in connection with sensitization to the hapten diphenylcyclopropenone (DPC). V gene TRBV11-2 combines with J gene TRBJ1-1; D uncertain. Here the CDR3 DNA reads TGTGCCAGCAGCTTCGAGGGCGTTGGGACTGAAGCTTTCTTT. Amino acid sequence: CASSFEGVGTEAFF.